The T cell receptor beta chain described here comes from a study of blood T cell repertoires in COVID-19. Study background: The study drew acute and convalescent COVID-19 samples from the United States, Italy and Spain.

Per the study methods: The assay estimated nucleated cells by amplifying reference gene primers. Sequenced by immunoSEQ multiplex PCR; TCRdb stores in-frame clones only, minus some. V, J and clone size reflect that table, while D and trimming were determined from the DNA. This sample yields about 39,000 clones, of which over 70% are seen a single time; around 24% belongs to the top ten. There are 15 residues in the CDR3. V lost 2 bases and J lost 0, with 9 bases in between. CDR1 is SGDLS and CDR2 is YYNGEE in the germline V gene. The source of this sequence is a man between 50 and 59 years old with active or convalescent COVID-19. V and J are TRBV9 and TRBJ1-5; D gene ambiguous. Sequencing used peripheral blood. The chain's CDR3 is CASSVSGISNQPQHF. For the CDR3, the DNA is TGTGCCAGCAGCGTGTCGGGGATTAGCAATCAGCCCCAGCATTTT.